This T cell receptor (beta chain) comes out of a study of cytomegalovirus exposure and HLA in healthy donors. PCR was performed using 60 Vbeta and 13 Jbeta primers. Produced via immunoSEQ multiplex PCR; TCRdb's table is partial and in-frame only. The sample carries 100,000 to 150,000 clones, under 85% recorded once. This clone was seen once. Its matching antigen is unknown. Study-level findings and limits: According to the study, 180 or so TCR beta chains were cytomegalovirus-associated.

The V end was cut by 6 bases, the J end by 3 bases, with 14 bases between. CDR1 and CDR2 from the germline V gene are SGHTA and FQGNSA. This CDR3 is 14 amino acids long. The material sequenced was PBMCs. The sequence came from a woman between 50 and 59 years old in good health and CMV-seropositive. This chain joins TRBV7-2 and TRBJ2-5; the D gene is possibly TRBD1 (6 bases). The CDR3 DNA is TGTGCCAGCAGACCACAGGGATTGGAAGAGACCCAGTACTTC. It is translated as CASRPQGLEETQYF. The whole variable domain, remainder taken from reference TRBV7-2 and TRBJ2-5, is GAGVSQSPSNKVTEKGKDVELRCDPISGHTALYWYRQSLGQGLEFLIYFQGNSAPDKSGLPSDRFSAERTGGSVSTLTIQRTQQEDSAVYLCASRPQGLEETQYFGPGTRLLVL.